This T cell receptor (beta chain) is drawn from a study of T cell changes during pregnancy in multiple sclerosis. Only in-frame clones appear in the TCRdb table, and some are missing; sequencing was by immunoSEQ multiplex PCR. The table lists 20,000 to 25,000 clones, about 91% of them singletons. There are a few counts of this clone. The sample in question was CD4+ T cells from peripheral blood mononuclear cells, obtained in the third trimester of pregnancy. The sequence was obtained from a female donor with multiple sclerosis, enrolled in a pregnancy study.

CDR3 in amino acids: CASSQQGYGELFF. DNA of the CDR3: TGTGCCAGCAGCCAACAGGGGTACGGGGAGCTGTTTTTT. V gene TRBV11-3 combines with J gene TRBJ2-2; 7 bases line up with TRBD1. The CDR3 runs to 13 residues. The V gene's germline CDR1 is SGHNT and CDR2 YENEEA. V dropped 5 bases and J dropped 7; count of bases not matched to a gene: 4.